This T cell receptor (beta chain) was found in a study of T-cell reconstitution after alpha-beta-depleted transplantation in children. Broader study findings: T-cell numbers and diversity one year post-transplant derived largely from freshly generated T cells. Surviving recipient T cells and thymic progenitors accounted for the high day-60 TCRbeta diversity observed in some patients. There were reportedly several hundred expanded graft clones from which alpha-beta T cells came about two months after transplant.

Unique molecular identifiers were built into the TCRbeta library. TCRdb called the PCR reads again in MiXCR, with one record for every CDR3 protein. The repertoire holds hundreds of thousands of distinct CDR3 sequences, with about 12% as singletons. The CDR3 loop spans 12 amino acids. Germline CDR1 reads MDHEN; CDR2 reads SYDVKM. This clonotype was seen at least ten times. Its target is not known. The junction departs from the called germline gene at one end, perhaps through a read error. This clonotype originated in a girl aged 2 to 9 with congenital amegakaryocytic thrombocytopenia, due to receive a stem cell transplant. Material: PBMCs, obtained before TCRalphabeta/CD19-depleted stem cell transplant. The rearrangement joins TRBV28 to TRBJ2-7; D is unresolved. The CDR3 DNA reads TGCGCCAGCAGCTTCGGAGACTACGAGCAGTACTTC. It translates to CASSFGDYEQYF.